This TCR beta chain derives from a study of CXCR3-negative and CXCR3-positive naive CD8 T cells. TRB cDNA libraries were made by UMI-labeled 5' RACE. TCRdb re-called the 5' RACE reads, yielding one record per CDR3 amino acid sequence without DNA. The sample is made up of 50,000 to 55,000 distinct CDR3 sequences, and the top ten hold approximately 1.6% of it. The receptor was derived from a human donor in good health. Some clones in this sample may be carry-over from other donors' samples. Sequencing was performed on naive CXCR3- CD8+ T cells from blood. The sample's subset: CD45RO-CCR7+CD27+CD95- naive CD8+ T cells lacking CXCR3 (TNR3-).

The CDR3 spells CASSFPQGRYGYTF. This chain joins TRBV7-9 and TRBJ1-2. From germline, CDR1 is SEHNR and CDR2 FQNEAQ (reference sequence). The length of the CDR3 is 14 residues.